This TCR beta chain was found in a study of T cell responses to AZD1222 COVID-19 vaccine. Study outcomes and limitations: Mapped onto spike, vaccine-associated CD4 TCRs spanned it and were dominant at 160-218 and 743-854. Nearly half of the spike-specific TCRs reportedly recognize variant regions that carry no mutations. Just five to seven people given AZD1222 tested seropositive at baseline. Spike-specific TCR breadth and depth grew following two AZD1222 doses.

Germline CDR1 is LNHDA and CDR2 is SQIVND (reference sequence). This CDR3 contains 15 residues. With 7 bases clipped from V and 4 bases from J, the junction kept 8 bases outside the gene matches. Worth noting for this clone: Its antigen is not known.

TCRdb's table, derived via immunoSEQ multiplex PCR, lists solely in-frame clones and lacks some. The repertoire holds some 170,000 clones, 70% to 90% seen once, with 3.5% to 5.5% in the top ten. The V and J genes are TRBV19 and TRBJ2-2, with 8 bases lining up with TRBD1. This material consisted of peripheral blood, taken 28 days after the second dose of the MenACWY control vaccine. This receptor was taken from an adult who received the MenACWY meningococcal vaccine as a control. The DNA of the CDR3 is TGTGCCAGTATCCCGGGACAGGCAATCACCGGGGAGCTGTTTTTT. Its translation is CASIPGQAITGELFF.